This entry lists 6 T cell receptor beta chains sequenced from one sample in a study of patients and donors after allogeneic stem cell transplantation. MiXCR, applied by TCRdb to the RT-PCR reads, yields one record per CDR3 protein. This table holds approximately 200,000 distinct CDR3 sequences, around 40% found once. Sequenced material: blood, either unsorted or a sorted T cell fraction (not recorded which). Source of these receptors: a human donor who was either an allogeneic HSCT recipient or a stem cell or donor lymphocyte infusion donor (not recorded which). It is not recorded whose cells these are; they may come from a transplant donor.

The genes are TRBV27 and TRBJ2-7; D is perhaps TRBD1 (6 bases). Trimming cost V 1 base and J 4 bases, with 11 bases left between them. Germline lookup yields CDR1 MNHEY and CDR2 SMNVEV (reference sequence). The CDR3 spans 14 residues. The CDR3 loop is CASSLLRGSYEQYF. CDR3 bases: TGTGCCAGCAGTTTATTGAGGGGGTCGTACGAGCAGTACTTC.

This chain uses TRBV6-2 or TRBV6-3 with TRBJ2-3; no firm D call. V was clipped by 6 bases and J by 1 base, with 14 bases between them. The CDR3 is 15 residues long. Germline V gene lookup returns CDR1 MNHEY and CDR2 SVGEGT. DNA of the CDR3: TGTGCCAGCAGCCCTCAGTCCTTTGGCACAGATACGCAGTATTTT. Encoded protein: CASSPQSFGTDTQYF.

This clonotype has just a few counts. The chain combines TRBV18 with TRBJ1-5; 9 bases line up with TRBD1. Germline CDR1 reads KGHSH; CDR2 reads LQKENI. Trimming at V came to 4 bases and at J to 6 bases, leaving 10 bases not matched to a gene. The CDR3 covers 16 residues. This chain's CDR3 is CASSLRTGEVGQPQHF. The DNA of the CDR3 is TGTGCCAGCTCACTACGGACAGGGGAGGTTGGTCAGCCCCAGCATTTT.

The chain carries TRBV9 and TRBJ2-7, with 9 nucleotides matching TRBD2. The CDR3 consists of 16 residues. In germline, CDR1 is SGDLS, CDR2 YYNGEE. Trimming at V came to 4 bases and at J to 1 base, leaving 9 bases not matched to a gene. The CDR3 region is CASSSGPAGGSYEQYF. CDR3 nucleotides: TGTGCCAGCAGCTCAGGGCCAGCGGGGGGATCCTACGAGCAGTACTTC.

The chain is built from TRBV7-9 and TRBJ2-7; unclear D gene. Germline V gene sequence: CDR1 SEHNR, CDR2 FQNEAQ (reference sequence). The CDR3 totals 13 residues. Trimming shortened V by 3 bases and J by 0 bases, and 6 bases separated the two germline ends. The CDR3 DNA is TGTGCCAGCAGCTTGTTTGACTCCTACGAGCAGTACTTC. Residues: CASSLFDSYEQYF.

The genes are TRBV7-9 and TRBJ1-6, with D perhaps matching TRBD1 (6 bases). The germline V gene has CDR1 SEHNR and CDR2 FQNEAQ (reference sequence). This CDR3 spans 15 amino acids. The V gene lost 1 base and the J gene lost 7 bases, with 11 bases spanning the gap. For the CDR3, the DNA is TGTGCCAGCAGCTTAGGATGGGGGCCGAATTCACCCCTCCACTTT. As protein: CASSLGWGPNSPLHF.